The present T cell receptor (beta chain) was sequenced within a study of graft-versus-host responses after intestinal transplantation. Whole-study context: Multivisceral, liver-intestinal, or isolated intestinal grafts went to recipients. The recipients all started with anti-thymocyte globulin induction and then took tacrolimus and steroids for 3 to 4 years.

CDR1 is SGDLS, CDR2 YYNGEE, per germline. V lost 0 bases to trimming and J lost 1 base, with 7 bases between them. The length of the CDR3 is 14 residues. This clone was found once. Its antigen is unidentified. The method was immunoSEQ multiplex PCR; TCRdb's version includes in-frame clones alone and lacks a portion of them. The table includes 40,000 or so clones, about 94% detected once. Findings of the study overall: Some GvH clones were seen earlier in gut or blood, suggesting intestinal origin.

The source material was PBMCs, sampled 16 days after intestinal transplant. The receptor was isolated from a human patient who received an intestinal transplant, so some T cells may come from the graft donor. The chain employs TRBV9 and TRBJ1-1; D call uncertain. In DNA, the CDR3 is TGTGCCAGCAGCGTAGGAGGAAGGAACACTGAAGCTTTCTTT. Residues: CASSVGGRNTEAFF.